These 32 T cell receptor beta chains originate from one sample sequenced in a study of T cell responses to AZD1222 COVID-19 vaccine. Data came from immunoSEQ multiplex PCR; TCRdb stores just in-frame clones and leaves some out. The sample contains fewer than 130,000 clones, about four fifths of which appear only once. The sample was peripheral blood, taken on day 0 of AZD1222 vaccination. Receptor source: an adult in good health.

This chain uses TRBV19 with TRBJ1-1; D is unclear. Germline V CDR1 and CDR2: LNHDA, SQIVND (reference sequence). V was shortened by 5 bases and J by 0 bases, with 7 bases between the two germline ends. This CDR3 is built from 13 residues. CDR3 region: CASSENMNTEAFF. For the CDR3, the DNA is TGTGCCAGTAGTGAGAACATGAACACTGAAGCTTTCTTT.

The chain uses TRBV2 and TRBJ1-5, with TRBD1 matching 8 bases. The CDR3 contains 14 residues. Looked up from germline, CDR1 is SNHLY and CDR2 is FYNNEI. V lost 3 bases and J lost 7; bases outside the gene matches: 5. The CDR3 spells CASSDDRGGQPQHF. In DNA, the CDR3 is TGTGCCAGCAGTGACGACAGGGGAGGACAGCCCCAGCATTTT.

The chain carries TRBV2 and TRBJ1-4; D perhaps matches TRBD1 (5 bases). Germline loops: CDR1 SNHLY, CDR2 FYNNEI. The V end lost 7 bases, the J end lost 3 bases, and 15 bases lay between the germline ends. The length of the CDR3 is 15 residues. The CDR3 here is CASKRRVRSNEKLFF. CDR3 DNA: TGTGCCAGCAAGCGCAGGGTTCGGTCTAATGAAAAACTGTTTTTT.

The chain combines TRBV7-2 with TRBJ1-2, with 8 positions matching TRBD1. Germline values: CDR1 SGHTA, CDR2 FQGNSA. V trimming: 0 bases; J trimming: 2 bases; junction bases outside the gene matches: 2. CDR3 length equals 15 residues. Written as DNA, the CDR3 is TGTGCCAGCAGCTTAGCTGCAGGGGGCAACTATGGCTACACCTTC. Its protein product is CASSLAAGGNYGYTF. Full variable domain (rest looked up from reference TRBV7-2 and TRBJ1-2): GAGVSQSPSNKVTEKGKDVELRCDPISGHTALYWYRQSLGQGLEFLIYFQGNSAPDKSGLPSDRFSAERTGGSVSTLTIQRTQQEDSAVYLCASSLAAGGNYGYTFGSGTRLTVV.

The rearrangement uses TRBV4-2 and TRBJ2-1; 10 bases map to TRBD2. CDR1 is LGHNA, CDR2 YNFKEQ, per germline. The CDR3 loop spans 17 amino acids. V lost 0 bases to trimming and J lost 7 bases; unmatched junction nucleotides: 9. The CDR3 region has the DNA TGTGCCAGCAGCCAAGACTCCGGGACTAGCGTCCGTAATGAGCAGTTCTTC. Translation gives CASSQDSGTSVRNEQFF.

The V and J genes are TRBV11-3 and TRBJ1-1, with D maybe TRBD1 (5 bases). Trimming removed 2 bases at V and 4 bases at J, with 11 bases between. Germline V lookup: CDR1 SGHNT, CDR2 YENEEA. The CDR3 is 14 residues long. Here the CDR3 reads CASSLQHTGTEAFF. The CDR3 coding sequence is TGTGCCAGCAGCTTACAGCACACAGGCACTGAAGCTTTCTTT. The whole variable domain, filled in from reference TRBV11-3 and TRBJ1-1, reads EAGVVQSPRYKIIEKKQPVAFWCNPISGHNTLYWYLQNLGQGPELLIRYENEEAVDDSQLPKDRFSAERLKGVDSTLKIQPAELGDSAVYLCASSLQHTGTEAFFGQGTRLTVV.

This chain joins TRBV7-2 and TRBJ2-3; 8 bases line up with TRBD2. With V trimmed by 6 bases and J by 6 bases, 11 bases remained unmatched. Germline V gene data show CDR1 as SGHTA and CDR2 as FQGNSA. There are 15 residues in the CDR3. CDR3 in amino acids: CASSTRPGGSDTQYF. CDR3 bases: TGTGCCAGCAGTACCAGGCCGGGGGGGTCTGATACGCAGTATTTT.

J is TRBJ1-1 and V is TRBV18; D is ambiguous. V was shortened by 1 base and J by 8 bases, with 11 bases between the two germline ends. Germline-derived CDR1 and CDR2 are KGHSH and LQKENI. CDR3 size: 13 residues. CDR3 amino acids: CASSPQIAAEAFF. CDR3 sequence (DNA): TGTGCCAGCTCACCACAGATTGCGGCCGAAGCTTTCTTT.

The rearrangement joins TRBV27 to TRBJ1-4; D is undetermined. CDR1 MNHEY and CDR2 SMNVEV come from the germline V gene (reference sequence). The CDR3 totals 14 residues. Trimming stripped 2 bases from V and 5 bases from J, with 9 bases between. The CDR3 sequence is CASSLAGVNEKLFF. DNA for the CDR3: TGTGCCAGCAGTTTAGCAGGTGTAAATGAAAAACTGTTTTTT.

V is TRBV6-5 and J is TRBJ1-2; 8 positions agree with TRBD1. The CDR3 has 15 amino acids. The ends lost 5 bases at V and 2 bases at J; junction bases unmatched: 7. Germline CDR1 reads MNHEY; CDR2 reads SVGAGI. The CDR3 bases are TGTGCCAGCAGTCGACCAGGGGGCGGAAACTATGGCTACACCTTC. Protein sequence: CASSRPGGGNYGYTF.

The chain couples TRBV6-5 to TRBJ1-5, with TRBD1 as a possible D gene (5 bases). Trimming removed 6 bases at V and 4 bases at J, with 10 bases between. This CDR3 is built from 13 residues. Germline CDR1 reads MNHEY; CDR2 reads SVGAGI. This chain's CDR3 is CASSWDRNQPQHF. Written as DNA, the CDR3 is TGTGCCAGCAGCTGGGACCGTAATCAGCCCCAGCATTTT.

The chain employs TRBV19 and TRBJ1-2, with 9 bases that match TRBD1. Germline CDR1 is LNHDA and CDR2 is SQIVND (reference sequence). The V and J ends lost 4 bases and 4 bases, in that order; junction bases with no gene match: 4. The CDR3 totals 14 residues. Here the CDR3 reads CASSTRDRAYGYTF. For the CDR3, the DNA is TGTGCCAGTAGTACACGGGACAGGGCCTATGGCTACACCTTC.

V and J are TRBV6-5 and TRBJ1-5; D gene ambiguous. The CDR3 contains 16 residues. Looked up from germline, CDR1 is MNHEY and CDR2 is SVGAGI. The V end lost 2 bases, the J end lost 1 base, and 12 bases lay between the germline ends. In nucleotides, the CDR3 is TGTGCCAGCAGTTACACCACCCCGGGGAGCAATCAGCCCCAGCATTTT. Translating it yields CASSYTTPGSNQPQHF.

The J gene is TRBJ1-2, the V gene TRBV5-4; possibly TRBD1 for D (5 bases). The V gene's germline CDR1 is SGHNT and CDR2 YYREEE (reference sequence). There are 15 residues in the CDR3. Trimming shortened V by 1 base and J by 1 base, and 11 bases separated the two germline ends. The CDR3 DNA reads TGTGCCAGCAGCTTGTGGGGGTCTCATAACTATGGCTACACCTTC. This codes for CASSLWGSHNYGYTF.

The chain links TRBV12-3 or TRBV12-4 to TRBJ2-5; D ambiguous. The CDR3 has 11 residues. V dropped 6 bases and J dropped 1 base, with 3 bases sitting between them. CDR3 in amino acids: CASRLQETQYF. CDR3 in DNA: TGTGCCAGCAGACTCCAAGAGACCCAGTACTTC.

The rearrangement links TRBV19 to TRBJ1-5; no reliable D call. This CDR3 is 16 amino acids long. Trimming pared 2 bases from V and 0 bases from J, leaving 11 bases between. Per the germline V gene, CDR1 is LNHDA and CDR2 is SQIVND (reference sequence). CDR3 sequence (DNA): TGTGCCAGTAGTATAATGGGAAGGAGTAGCAATCAGCCCCAGCATTTT. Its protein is CASSIMGRSSNQPQHF. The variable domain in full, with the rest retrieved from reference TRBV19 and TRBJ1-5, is DGGITQSPKYLFRKEGQNVTLSCEQNLNHDAMYWYRQDPGQGLRLIYYSQIVNDFQKGDIAEGYSVSREKKESFPLTVTSAQKNPTAFYLCASSIMGRSSNQPQHFGDGTRLSIL.

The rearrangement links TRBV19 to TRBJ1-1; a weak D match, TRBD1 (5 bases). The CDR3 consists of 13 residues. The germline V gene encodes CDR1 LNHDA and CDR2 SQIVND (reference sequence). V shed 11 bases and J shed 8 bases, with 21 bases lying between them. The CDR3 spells CAVKSARDREAFF. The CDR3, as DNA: TGTGCCGTGAAATCCGCCAGGGATAGAGAAGCTTTCTTT.

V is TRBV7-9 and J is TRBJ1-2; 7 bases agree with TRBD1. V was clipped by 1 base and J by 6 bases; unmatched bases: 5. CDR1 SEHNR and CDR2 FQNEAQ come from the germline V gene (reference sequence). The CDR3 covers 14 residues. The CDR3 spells CASSLGDSTNGYTF. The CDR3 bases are TGTGCCAGCAGCTTAGGGGACAGCACAAATGGCTACACCTTC.

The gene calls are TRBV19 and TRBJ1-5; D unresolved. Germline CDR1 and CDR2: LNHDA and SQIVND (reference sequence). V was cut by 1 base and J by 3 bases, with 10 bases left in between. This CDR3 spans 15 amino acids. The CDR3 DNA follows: TGTGCCAGTAGTATAGTTAGCGGCACCAATCAGCCCCAGCATTTT. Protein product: CASSIVSGTNQPQHF. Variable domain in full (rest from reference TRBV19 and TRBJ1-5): DGGITQSPKYLFRKEGQNVTLSCEQNLNHDAMYWYRQDPGQGLRLIYYSQIVNDFQKGDIAEGYSVSREKKESFPLTVTSAQKNPTAFYLCASSIVSGTNQPQHFGDGTRLSIL.

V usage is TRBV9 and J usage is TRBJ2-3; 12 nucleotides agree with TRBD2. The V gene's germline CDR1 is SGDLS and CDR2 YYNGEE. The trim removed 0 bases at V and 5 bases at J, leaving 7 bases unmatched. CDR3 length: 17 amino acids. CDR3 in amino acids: CASSVDMTSGRGDTQYF. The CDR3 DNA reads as TGTGCCAGCAGCGTAGACATGACTAGCGGGAGAGGAGATACGCAGTATTTT.

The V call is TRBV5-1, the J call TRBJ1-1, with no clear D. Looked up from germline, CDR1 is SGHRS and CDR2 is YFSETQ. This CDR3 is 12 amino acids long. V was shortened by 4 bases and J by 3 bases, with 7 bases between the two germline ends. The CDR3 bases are TGCGCCAGCAGCGCCGGTTACACTGAAGCTTTCTTT. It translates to CASSAGYTEAFF.

CDR3 residues: CASSSSPGTGDLYGYTF. DNA for the CDR3: TGCGCCAGCAGCTCGAGTCCCGGGACAGGGGATCTCTATGGCTACACCTTC. J is TRBJ1-2 and V is TRBV5-1; 10 bases match TRBD1. The germline V gene encodes CDR1 SGHRS and CDR2 YFSETQ. This CDR3 contains 17 residues. With 3 bases clipped from V and 4 bases from J, the junction kept 12 bases outside the gene matches.

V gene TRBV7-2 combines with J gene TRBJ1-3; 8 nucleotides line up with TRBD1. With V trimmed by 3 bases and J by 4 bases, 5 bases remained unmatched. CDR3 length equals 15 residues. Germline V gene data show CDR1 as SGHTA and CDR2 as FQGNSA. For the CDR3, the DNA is TGTGCCAGCAGCTTGCCCAGGGGGCGCGGAAACACCATATATTTT. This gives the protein CASSLPRGRGNTIYF. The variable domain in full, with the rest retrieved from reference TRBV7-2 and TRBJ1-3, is GAGVSQSPSNKVTEKGKDVELRCDPISGHTALYWYRQSLGQGLEFLIYFQGNSAPDKSGLPSDRFSAERTGGSVSTLTIQRTQQEDSAVYLCASSLPRGRGNTIYFGEGSWLTVV.

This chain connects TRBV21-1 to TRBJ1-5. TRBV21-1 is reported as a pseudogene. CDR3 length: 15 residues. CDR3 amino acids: CASSQLDSSNQPQHF. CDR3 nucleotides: TGTGCCAGCAGCCAACTAGACAGCAGCAATCAGCCCCAGCATTTT.

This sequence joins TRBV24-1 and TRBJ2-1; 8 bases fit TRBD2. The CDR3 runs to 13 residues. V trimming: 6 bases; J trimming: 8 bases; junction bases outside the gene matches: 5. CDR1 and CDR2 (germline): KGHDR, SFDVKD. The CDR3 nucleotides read TGTGCCACCAGTAAAAGCGGGGGCTATGAGCAGTTCTTC. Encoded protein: CATSKSGGYEQFF.

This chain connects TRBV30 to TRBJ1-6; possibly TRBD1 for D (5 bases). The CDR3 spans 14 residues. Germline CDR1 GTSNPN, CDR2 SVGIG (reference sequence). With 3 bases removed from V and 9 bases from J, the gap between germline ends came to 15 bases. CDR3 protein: CAWRGHGSTSPLHF. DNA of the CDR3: TGTGCCTGGAGGGGGCACGGTTCAACTTCACCCCTCCACTTT.

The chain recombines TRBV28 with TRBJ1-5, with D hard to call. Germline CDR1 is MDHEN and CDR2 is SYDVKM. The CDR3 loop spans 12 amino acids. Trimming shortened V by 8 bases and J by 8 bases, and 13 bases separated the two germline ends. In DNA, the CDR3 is TGTGCCAGCTGGGGAATAGTAGAGCCCCAGCATTTT. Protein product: CASWGIVEPQHF.

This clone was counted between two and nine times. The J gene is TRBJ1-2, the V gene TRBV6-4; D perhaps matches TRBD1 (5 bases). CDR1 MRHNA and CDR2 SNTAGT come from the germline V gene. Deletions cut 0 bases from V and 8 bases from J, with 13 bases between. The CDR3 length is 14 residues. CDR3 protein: CASSDSGRGGGYTF. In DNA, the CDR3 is TGTGCCAGCAGTGACTCAGGGAGGGGCGGAGGCTACACCTTC.

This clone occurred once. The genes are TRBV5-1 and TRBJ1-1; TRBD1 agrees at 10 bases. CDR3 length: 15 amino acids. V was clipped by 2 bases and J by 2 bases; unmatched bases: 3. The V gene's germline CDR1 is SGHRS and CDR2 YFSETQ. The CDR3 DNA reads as TGCGCCAGCAGCTTCCGACAGGGGGCAAACACTGAAGCTTTCTTT. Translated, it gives CASSFRQGANTEAFF.

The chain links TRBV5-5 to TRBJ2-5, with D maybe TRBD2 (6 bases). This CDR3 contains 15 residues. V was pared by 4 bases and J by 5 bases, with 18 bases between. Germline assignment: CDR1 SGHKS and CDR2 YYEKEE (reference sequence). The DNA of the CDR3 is TGTGCCAGCAGCCCCCAGACTAGTCTTCTCGAGACCCAGTACTTC. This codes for CASSPQTSLLETQYF.

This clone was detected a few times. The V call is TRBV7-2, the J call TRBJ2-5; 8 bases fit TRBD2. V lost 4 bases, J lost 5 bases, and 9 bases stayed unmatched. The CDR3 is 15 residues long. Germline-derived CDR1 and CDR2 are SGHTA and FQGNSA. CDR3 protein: CASSSLTSVGETQYF. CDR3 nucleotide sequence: TGTGCCAGCAGCTCATTGACTAGCGTGGGGGAGACCCAGTACTTC.

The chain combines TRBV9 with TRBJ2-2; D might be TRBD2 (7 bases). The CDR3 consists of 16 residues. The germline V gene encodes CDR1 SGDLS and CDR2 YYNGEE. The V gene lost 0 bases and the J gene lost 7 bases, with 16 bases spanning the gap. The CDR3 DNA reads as TGTGCCAGCAGCGTAGCTACGGGGGGCAAAGTCGGGGAGCTGTTTTTT. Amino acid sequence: CASSVATGGKVGELFF.